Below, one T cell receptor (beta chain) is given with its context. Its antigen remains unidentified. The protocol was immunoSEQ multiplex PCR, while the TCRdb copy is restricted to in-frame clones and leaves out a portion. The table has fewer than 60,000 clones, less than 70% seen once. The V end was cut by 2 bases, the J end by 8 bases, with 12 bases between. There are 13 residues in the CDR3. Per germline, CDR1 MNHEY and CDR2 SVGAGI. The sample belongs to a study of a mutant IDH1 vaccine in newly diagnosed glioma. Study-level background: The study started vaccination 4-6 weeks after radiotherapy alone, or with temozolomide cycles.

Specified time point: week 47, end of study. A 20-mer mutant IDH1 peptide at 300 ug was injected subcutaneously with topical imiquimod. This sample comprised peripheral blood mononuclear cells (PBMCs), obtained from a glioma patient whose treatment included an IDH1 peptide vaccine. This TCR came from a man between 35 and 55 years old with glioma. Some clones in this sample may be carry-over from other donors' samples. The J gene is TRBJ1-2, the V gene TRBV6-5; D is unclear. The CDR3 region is CASSYHEEGGYTF. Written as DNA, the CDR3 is TGTGCCAGCAGTTACCATGAGGAGGGAGGCTACACCTTC.